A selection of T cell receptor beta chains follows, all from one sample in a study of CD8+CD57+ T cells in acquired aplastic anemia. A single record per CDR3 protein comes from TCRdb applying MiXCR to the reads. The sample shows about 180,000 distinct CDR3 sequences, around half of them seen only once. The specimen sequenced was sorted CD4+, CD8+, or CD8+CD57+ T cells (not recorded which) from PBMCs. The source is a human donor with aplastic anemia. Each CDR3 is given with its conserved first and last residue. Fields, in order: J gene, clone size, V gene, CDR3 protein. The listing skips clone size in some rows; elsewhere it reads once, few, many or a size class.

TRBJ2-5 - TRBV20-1 CSARDTAKETQYF
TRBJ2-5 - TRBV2 CASSGPPSQETQYF
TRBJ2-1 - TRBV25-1 CASTPLSGGLRYNEQFF
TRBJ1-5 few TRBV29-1 CSVELAGYSNQPQHF
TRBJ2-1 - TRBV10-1 CAISGTGTGNEQFF
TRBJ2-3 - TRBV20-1 CSAPSTGGLAGVDTQYF
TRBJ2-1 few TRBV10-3 CAISSTGEWNNEQFF
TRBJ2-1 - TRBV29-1 CSVDAVAGGVSYNEQFF
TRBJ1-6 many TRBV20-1 CSAREFSGISPLHF
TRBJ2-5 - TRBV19 CASSIGHGTLSQTQYF
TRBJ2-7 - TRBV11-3 CASSFGGGSYEQYF
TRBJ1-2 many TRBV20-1 CSATPIQANYGYTF
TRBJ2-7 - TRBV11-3 CASGRTGKLIYEQYF
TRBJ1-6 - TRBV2 CASSKDGSPLHF
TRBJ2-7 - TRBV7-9 CASSSTSGGVYEQYF